The 25 T cell receptor beta chains listed next were all sequenced from one sample in a study. MiXCR, applied by TCRdb to the RT-PCR reads, yields one record per CDR3 protein. Altogether almost 700,000 distinct CDR3 sequences are present, 14% being singletons, with the ten largest covering about 3.9%. Sample: memory CD4+ T cells from blood. These receptors all come from a female donor in good health, serving as a healthy control.

To note about this clonotype: The junction and the germline gene differ at one end; a read error may be behind it. This chain connects TRBV7-2 to TRBJ2-7; tentative D call: TRBD2 (6 bases). Germline CDR1 and CDR2: SGHTA and FQGNSA. The CDR3 has 13 amino acids. CDR3 amino acids: CASSLGRGRLLNF. The DNA for the CDR3 is TGTGCCAGCAGCTTAGGGCGGGGCCGCCTTTTGAACTTC. The complete variable domain, with remaining parts taken from reference TRBV7-2 and TRBJ2-7, reads GAGVSQSPSNKVTEKGKDVELRCDPISGHTALYWYRQSLGQGLEFLIYFQGNSAPDKSGLPSDRFSAERTGGSVSTLTIQRTQQEDSAVYLCASSLGRGRLLNFGPGTRLTVT.

This clonotype has a handful of counts. The chain is built from TRBV6-2 or TRBV6-3 and TRBJ1-2, with D hard to call. This CDR3 has 17 amino acids. The germline CDR1 and CDR2 sequences are MNHEY and SVGEGT. The V and J ends lost 2 bases and 5 bases respectively, with 21 bases between them. The chain's CDR3 is CASSYPLGSAQEYGYTF. CDR3 nucleotides: TGTGCCAGCAGTTACCCTCTGGGGTCAGCCCAGGAGTATGGCTACACCTTC.

This clonotype was counted between two and nine times. The rearrangement uses TRBV7-8 and TRBJ2-3; 7 bases agree with TRBD2. Trimming took 2 bases from V and 2 from J; bases not matched to a gene: 7. Germline CDR1 reads SGHVS; CDR2 reads FQNEAQ. This CDR3 spans 16 amino acids. In nucleotides, the CDR3 is TGTGCCAGCAGCTTACTGAGCGGGATAGACACAGATACGCAGTATTTT. It translates to CASSLLSGIDTDTQYF.

The chain carries TRBV12-3 or TRBV12-4 and TRBJ2-1; 9 positions agree with TRBD1. The CDR3 loop spans 16 amino acids. Unmatched junction bases numbered 10, after V lost 4 bases and J lost 6 bases. CDR3: CASSYSRDREANEQFF. In DNA, the CDR3 is TGTGCCAGCAGTTACAGCCGGGACAGGGAAGCCAATGAGCAGTTCTTC.

V is TRBV18 and J is TRBJ2-7, with D possibly being TRBD2 (5 bases). The CDR3 sequence is 15 residues long. From germline, CDR1 is KGHSH and CDR2 LQKENI. V was trimmed by 2 bases and J by 6 bases, leaving 17 bases between them. The CDR3 is CASSPTYMGAVEQYF. The CDR3 nucleotides read TGTGCCAGCTCACCAACGTATATGGGAGCGGTCGAGCAGTACTTC. Complete variable domain (other parts from reference TRBV18 and TRBJ2-7): NAGVMQNPRHLVRRRGQEARLRCSPMKGHSHVYWYRQLPEEGLKFMVYLQKENIIDESGMPKERFSAEFPKEGPSILRIQQVVRGDSAAYFCASSPTYMGAVEQYFGPGTRLTVT.

This chain joins TRBV12-3 or TRBV12-4 and TRBJ2-2; no definite D call. The V gene lost 6 bases and the J gene lost 1 base, with 12 bases spanning the gap. The CDR3 length is 15 residues. In DNA form, the CDR3 reads TGTGCCAGCAGGGTCGGGTACTTGAACACCGGGGAGCTGTTTTTT. Protein product: CASRVGYLNTGELFF.

This chain uses TRBV7-8 with TRBJ2-5; D is uncertain. Trimming removed 3 bases from V and 2 bases from J, with 13 bases in between. The V gene's germline CDR1 is SGHVS and CDR2 FQNEAQ. The CDR3 contains 15 residues. CDR3 nucleotide sequence: TGTGCCAGCAGCTTGTCTCCTTCGAGGCAAGAGACCCAGTACTTC. Protein product: CASSLSPSRQETQYF.

The chain couples TRBV6-5 to TRBJ2-2, with D possibly matching TRBD1 (5 bases). The V gene's germline CDR1 is MNHEY and CDR2 SVGAGI. V was cut by 0 bases and J by 4 bases, with 15 bases left in between. The CDR3 has 17 residues. The CDR3 loop is CASSYSSQGVVTGELFF. In DNA form, the CDR3 reads TGTGCCAGCAGTTACTCATCTCAAGGGGTGGTCACCGGGGAGCTGTTTTTT.

V is TRBV28 and J is TRBJ1-1; the D gene is possibly TRBD1 (5 bases). There are 14 residues in the CDR3. From germline, CDR1 is MDHEN and CDR2 SYDVKM. V shed 4 bases and J shed 7 bases, with 16 bases lying between them. The chain's CDR3 is CASSSAGAQSEAFF. In DNA form, the CDR3 reads TGTGCCAGCAGTTCCGCCGGGGCGCAGAGTGAAGCTTTCTTT.

This clonotype was detected ten times or more. J is TRBJ1-2 and V is TRBV4-2; D remains ambiguous. In germline, CDR1 is LGHNA, CDR2 YNFKEQ. CDR3 size: 16 residues. The V and J ends lost 0 bases and 2 bases respectively, with 13 bases between them. The CDR3 sequence is CASSQDLPRRNYGYTF. The CDR3 DNA is TGTGCCAGCAGCCAAGATCTTCCCCGGAGAAACTATGGCTACACCTTC.

This clonotype was picked up a small number of times. This chain joins TRBV7-2 and TRBJ1-2; TRBD1 matches 9 bases. V shed 5 bases and J 7 bases; nucleotides not matched to a gene: 8. CDR3 length equals 14 residues. Germline CDR1 and CDR2: SGHTA and FQGNSA. This CDR3 is CASSTVQGAVGYTF. CDR3 bases: TGTGCCAGCAGCACGGTACAGGGGGCGGTTGGCTACACCTTC.

This clonotype has a count of ten or more. This chain connects TRBV7-2 to TRBJ2-1; 7 bases are shared with TRBD1. J lost 5 bases, V lost 7 bases, and 8 bases had no gene match. Germline assignment: CDR1 SGHTA and CDR2 FQGNSA. This CDR3 is 14 amino acids long. For the CDR3, the DNA is TGTGCCAGCATCTCAGACAGGGCCCACAATGAGCAGTTCTTC. Translated: CASISDRAHNEQFF.

The chain has TRBV4-3 and TRBJ1-4, with a tentative D call TRBD1 (5 bases). Trimming cost V 2 bases and J 4 bases, with 14 bases left between them. The germline gives CDR1 LGHNA, CDR2 YSLEER. The CDR3 spans 16 residues. Here the CDR3 reads CASSQNRGQNNEKLFF. CDR3 in DNA: TGCGCCAGCAGCCAAAACCGGGGCCAGAATAATGAAAAACTGTTTTTT.

This clonotype was counted only a few times. This chain connects TRBV7-9 to TRBJ2-5; perhaps D is TRBD1 or TRBD2 (5 bases each). Germline V gives CDR1 SEHNR, CDR2 FQNEAQ (reference sequence). V was clipped by 3 bases and J by 4 bases, with 12 bases between them. The CDR3 sequence is 14 residues long. The DNA for the CDR3 is TGTGCCAGCAGCTTTAGTGGGGGTTCAGAGACCCAGTACTTC. Its translation: CASSFSGGSETQYF.

This clonotype has a handful of counts. The chain links TRBV5-1 to TRBJ1-1, with a tentative D call TRBD1 (5 bases). Trimming pared 2 bases from V and 3 bases from J, leaving 11 bases between. The CDR3 sequence is 14 residues long. The germline V gene encodes CDR1 SGHRS and CDR2 YFSETQ. CDR3 sequence reads: CASSFKGEDTEAFF. The DNA for the CDR3 is TGCGCCAGCAGCTTTAAAGGGGAGGACACTGAAGCTTTCTTT. Looking up the rest from reference TRBV5-1 and TRBJ1-1 gives the full variable domain: KAGVTQTPRYLIKTRGQQVTLSCSPISGHRSVSWYQQTPGQGLQFLFEYFSETQRNKGNFPGRFSGRQFSNSRSEMNVSTLELGDSALYLCASSFKGEDTEAFFGQGTRLTVV.

V is TRBV5-6 and J is TRBJ1-1; D is perhaps TRBD1 (5 bases). The CDR3 contains 15 residues. Deletions cut 4 bases from V and 2 bases from J, with 15 bases between. The germline gives CDR1 SGHDT, CDR2 YYEEEE. This chain's CDR3 is CASSPSPTANTEAFF. DNA for the CDR3: TGTGCCAGCAGCCCCTCCCCGACAGCCAACACTGAAGCTTTCTTT.

This clonotype was counted only a few times. The V gene is TRBV5-1, the J gene TRBJ1-2, with no clear D. The V gene lost 1 base and the J gene lost 8 bases, with 15 bases spanning the gap. The CDR3 runs to 14 residues. Germline assignment: CDR1 SGHRS and CDR2 YFSETQ. The CDR3 loop is CASSLQEESGGYTF. The CDR3 DNA reads TGCGCCAGCAGCTTGCAGGAAGAGTCGGGGGGCTACACCTTC.

This chain links TRBV6-5 with TRBJ2-7; tentatively, D is TRBD2 (6 bases). With 0 bases removed from V and 3 bases from J, the gap between germline ends came to 9 bases. Germline V lookup: CDR1 MNHEY, CDR2 SVGAGI. The CDR3 has 14 amino acids. CDR3 DNA: TGTGCCAGCAGTTACTCGGAGGGGCTCTACGAGCAGTACTTC. Residues: CASSYSEGLYEQYF.

The rearrangement links TRBV3-1 to TRBJ2-2; 7 positions agree with TRBD1. The CDR3 totals 13 residues. J lost 4 bases, V lost 10 bases, and 6 bases had no gene match. Germline V lookup: CDR1 LGHDT, CDR2 YNNKEL (reference sequence). The CDR3 DNA reads as TGTGCCACAAAGGGGGCGGGCACCGGGGAGCTGTTTTTT. Protein: CATKGAGTGELFF.

There are a few counts of this clonotype. The genes are TRBV9 and TRBJ2-3; 9 nucleotides match TRBD2. CDR1 SGDLS and CDR2 YYNGEE come from the germline V gene. The CDR3 contains 15 residues. Germline trimming cut 2 bases from V and 0 bases from J; bases unmatched to any gene: 1. The CDR3 reads CASSVLAGSTDTQYF. CDR3 coding DNA: TGTGCCAGCAGCGTGCTAGCGGGGAGCACAGATACGCAGTATTTT.

The rearrangement uses TRBV7-2 and TRBJ1-5, with D possibly TRBD1 on 5 matching bases. The CDR3 runs to 15 residues. Germline loops: CDR1 SGHTA, CDR2 FQGNSA. V gave up 5 bases and J gave up 8 bases, with 19 bases separating them. In DNA, the CDR3 is TGTGCCAGCAGCAGGGCCGGGGGAGAGATCGAGCCCCAGCATTTT. As protein: CASSRAGGEIEPQHF.

This rearrangement joins TRBV2 to TRBJ2-1; tentative D call: TRBD2 (5 bases). Per the germline V gene, CDR1 is SNHLY and CDR2 is FYNNEI. Trimming removed 6 bases at V and 6 bases at J, with 12 bases between. There are 13 residues in the CDR3. The DNA of the CDR3 is TGTGCCAGCAGAACACGGACTTTCAATGAGCAGTTCTTC. It encodes CASRTRTFNEQFF.

This clonotype has only a few counts. This chain connects TRBV7-2 to TRBJ2-7; unclear D gene. Looked up from germline, CDR1 is SGHTA and CDR2 is FQGNSA. This CDR3 comprises 15 residues. Trimming removed 2 bases at V and 4 bases at J, with 15 bases between. The CDR3 coding sequence is TGTGCCAGCAGCTTAACCCAGGCATCTGTTTACGAGCAGTACTTC. Translating it yields CASSLTQASVYEQYF. The full variable domain, with the rest looked up from reference TRBV7-2 and TRBJ2-7, is GAGVSQSPSNKVTEKGKDVELRCDPISGHTALYWYRQSLGQGLEFLIYFQGNSAPDKSGLPSDRFSAERTGGSVSTLTIQRTQQEDSAVYLCASSLTQASVYEQYFGPGTRLTVT.

The chain employs TRBV12-3 or TRBV12-4 and TRBJ1-5; D unresolved. V lost 3 bases and J 10 bases, leaving 7 bases between the germline ends. The CDR3 spans 11 residues. In DNA, the CDR3 is TGTGCCAGCAGTTTTCTGGGACCCCAGCATTTT. Translated, it gives CASSFLGPQHF.

In this sample, this clonotype turned up many times. The chain employs TRBV5-1 and TRBJ2-7; TRBD1 aligns across 11 bases. Germline lookup yields CDR1 SGHRS and CDR2 YFSETQ. The CDR3 covers 15 residues. Trimming cost V 4 bases and J 4 bases; bases outside gene matches: 7. CDR3 loop: CASSPAGTGGYEQYF. The CDR3 DNA is TGCGCCAGCAGCCCAGCCGGGACAGGGGGGTACGAGCAGTACTTC. The complete variable domain, with remaining parts taken from reference TRBV5-1 and TRBJ2-7, reads KAGVTQTPRYLIKTRGQQVTLSCSPISGHRSVSWYQQTPGQGLQFLFEYFSETQRNKGNFPGRFSGRQFSNSRSEMNVSTLELGDSALYLCASSPAGTGGYEQYFGPGTRLTVT.